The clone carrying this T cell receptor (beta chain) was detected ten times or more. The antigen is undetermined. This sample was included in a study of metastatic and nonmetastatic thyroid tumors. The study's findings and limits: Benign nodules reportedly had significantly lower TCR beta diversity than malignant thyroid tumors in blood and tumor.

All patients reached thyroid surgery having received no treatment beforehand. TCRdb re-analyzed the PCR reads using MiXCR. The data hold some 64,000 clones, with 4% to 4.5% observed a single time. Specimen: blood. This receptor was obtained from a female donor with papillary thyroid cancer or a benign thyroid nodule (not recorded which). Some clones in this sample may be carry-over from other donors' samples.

The CDR3 loop reads CATSNPGSPGELFF. CDR3 sequence (DNA): TGTGCCACCAGTAACCCAGGTTCCCCCGGGGAGCTGTTTTTT. V is TRBV24-1 and J is TRBJ2-2; D remains ambiguous. V lost 6 bases and J 6 bases, leaving 13 bases between the germline ends. The CDR3 covers 14 residues. Germline CDR1 and CDR2: KGHDR and SFDVKD.